The clone carrying this T cell receptor (beta chain) was seen repeatedly, ten times or more. Its antigen is currently unknown. The sample is drawn from a study of CD8+CD57+ T cells in acquired aplastic anemia. Study summary: The DNA of sorted CD4+ and CD8+ cells averaged roughly 3.2 ug. Broader study findings: Patients and healthy controls showed no significant CD8+ Simpson's diversity difference.

Sequenced patients had shown CD8+CD57+ cell expansion by flow cytometry. The patients, all of them, had severe acquired aplastic anemia. None of the patients had been given any therapy when their blood was sampled. CDR3 and TCR beta VDJ profiling relied on genomic DNA as the template. TCRdb re-derived calls from the reads in MiXCR, one entry per CDR3 protein. The sample records 160,000 or so distinct CDR3 sequences, roughly 43% being singletons. Germline V CDR1 and CDR2: MNHNS, SASEGT. V shed 5 bases and J shed 5 bases, with 15 bases lying between them. The CDR3 runs to 14 residues. The sample was sorted CD4+, CD8+, or CD8+CD57+ T cells (not recorded which) from PBMCs. The TCR originated in a human donor with aplastic anemia. The chain has TRBV6-1 and TRBJ1-1, with a weak D call TRBD1 (5 bases). The CDR3 here is CASSPGAARTEAFF. The CDR3 DNA is TGTGCCAGCAGTCCCGGGGCCGCAAGGACTGAAGCTTTCTTT.